A single sample is the source of the 4 T cell receptor beta chains below, sequenced in a study of blood T cell repertoires in COVID-19. Assay used: immunoSEQ multiplex PCR; TCRdb lists only in-frame clones, some missing. The data contain about 250,000 clones, approximately 90% of them singletons. The sample consisted of peripheral blood. All receptors derive from a man younger than 35 with active or convalescent COVID-19.

About this clone itself: Different DNA sequences within this sample yield the same CDR3. The chain employs TRBV30 and TRBJ1-1, with D tentatively TRBD1 (5 bases). Trimming took off 3 bases at V and 1 base at J, with 6 bases between the two ends. In germline, CDR1 is GTSNPN, CDR2 SVGIG (reference sequence). The CDR3 loop spans 12 amino acids. CDR3 DNA: TGTGCCTGGAGGGGGCAGAACACTGAAGCTTTCTTT. Residues: CAWRGQNTEAFF.

The chain has TRBV18 and TRBJ1-2; D is perhaps TRBD1 (5 bases). The V end lost 3 bases, the J end lost 2 bases, and 10 bases lay between the germline ends. Germline assignment: CDR1 KGHSH and CDR2 LQKENI. This CDR3 spans 14 amino acids. The CDR3 nucleotides are TGTGCCAGCTCACCCGCCGGGGGAAACTATGGCTACACCTTC. Its translation is CASSPAGGNYGYTF.

The gene calls are TRBV7-3 and TRBJ2-3; D is undetermined. V lost 5 bases to trimming and J lost 3 bases, with 6 bases between them. Germline lookup yields CDR1 SGHTA and CDR2 FQGTGA. This CDR3 comprises 12 residues. The CDR3 DNA sequence: TGTGCCAGCAGCCACGGGACAGATACGCAGTATTTT. Translated, it gives CASSHGTDTQYF. The entire variable domain, with the rest obtained from reference TRBV7-3 and TRBJ2-3, is as follows: GAGVSQTPSNKVTEKGKYVELRCDPISGHTALYWYRQSLGQGPEFLIYFQGTGAADDSGLPNDRFFAVRPEGSVSTLKIQRTERGDSAVYLCASSHGTDTQYFGPGTRLTVL.

The gene calls are TRBV27 and TRBJ1-6; 11 nucleotides match TRBD1. Germline V CDR1 and CDR2: MNHEY, SMNVEV (reference sequence). With V trimmed by 7 bases and J by 7 bases, 12 bases remained unmatched. This CDR3 is 17 amino acids long. CDR3 region: CASTPFRGQGGNSPLHF. The CDR3 DNA reads as TGTGCCAGCACCCCCTTCCGGGGACAGGGGGGGAATTCACCCCTCCACTTT.